These 21 T cell receptor beta chains came from one sample sequenced in a study of cytotoxic CD8 clonotypes in ibrutinib-treated CLL. Only in-frame clones appear in the TCRdb table, and some are missing; sequencing was by immunoSEQ multiplex PCR. The profile shows about 60,000 clones, over 55% of them singletons. The sequences come from PBMCs, collected after 24 months of ibrutinib treatment. The receptors were gathered from a human donor with chronic lymphocytic leukemia.

The V call is TRBV10-3, the J call TRBJ2-7; 14 bases align to TRBD2. Germline V lookup: CDR1 ENHRY, CDR2 SYGVKD. V gave up 4 bases and J gave up 5 bases; unmatched junction bases: 16. CDR3 length equals 19 residues. The CDR3 sequence: CAISGGGATSGRAGNEQYF. The CDR3 nucleotides read TGTGCCATCAGTGGGGGAGGTGCGACTAGCGGGAGGGCCGGAAACGAGCAGTACTTC.

V is TRBV6-1 and J is TRBJ2-1; 7 bases line up with TRBD1. Unmatched junction bases numbered 11, after V lost 8 bases and J lost 7 bases. CDR1 is MNHNS and CDR2 is SASEGT in the germline V gene. This CDR3 is built from 14 residues. The CDR3 protein is CASGRQGSWNEQFF. The CDR3 DNA follows: TGTGCCAGCGGCCGACAGGGAAGTTGGAATGAGCAGTTCTTC.

The chain links TRBV5-8 to TRBJ2-1; 10 positions match TRBD1. The CDR3 covers 14 residues. V dropped 4 bases and J dropped 6; count of bases not matched to a gene: 4. Looked up from germline, CDR1 is SGHTS and CDR2 is YDEGEE. The CDR3 reads CASSLGQGVNEQFF. The CDR3 DNA is TGTGCCAGCAGCCTTGGACAGGGGGTCAATGAGCAGTTCTTC.

The table lists this clone with many counts. This chain links TRBV27 with TRBJ1-4; D uncertain. The germline gives CDR1 MNHEY, CDR2 SMNVEV (reference sequence). Between the trimmed V and J ends, which lost 2 bases and 0 bases, there was a span of 4 bases. This CDR3 spans 14 amino acids. CDR3 loop: CASSLGATNEKLFF. The CDR3 nucleotides are TGTGCCAGCAGTTTAGGGGCAACTAATGAAAAACTGTTTTTT.

This clone was detected a few times. This chain connects TRBV2 to TRBJ2-5; possible D gene TRBD2, 5 bases. The CDR3 contains 13 residues. V lost 8 bases and J 3 bases, leaving 13 bases between the germline ends. Germline CDR1 reads SNHLY; CDR2 reads FYNNEI. The chain's CDR3 is CASSSGRKETQYF. In nucleotides, the CDR3 is TGTGCCAGCTCCTCTGGGAGAAAAGAGACCCAGTACTTC.

The chain is built from TRBV29-1 and TRBJ1-2, with TRBD1 matching 9 bases. The CDR3 runs 16 residues. V gave up 5 bases and J gave up 2 bases; unmatched junction bases: 12. CDR1 is SQVTM, CDR2 ANQGSEA, per germline. The CDR3 nucleotides are TGCAGCGTTCGTACCGGGACAGGGTCCACGAACTATGGCTACACCTTC. Translating gives CSVRTGTGSTNYGYTF.

The chain joins TRBV7-8 to TRBJ2-7; D call uncertain. There are 13 residues in the CDR3. Between the trimmed V and J ends, which lost 5 bases and 3 bases, there was a span of 11 bases. Germline V gives CDR1 SGHVS, CDR2 FQNEAQ. CDR3: CASSIRANYEQYF. The CDR3 DNA follows: TGTGCCAGCAGCATCCGGGCTAACTACGAGCAGTACTTC.

This clone was observed a few times. This sequence joins TRBV5-6 and TRBJ2-7; D unclear. The CDR3 runs 12 residues. In germline, CDR1 is SGHDT, CDR2 YYEEEE. Between the trimmed V and J ends, which lost 2 bases and 10 bases, there was a span of 13 bases. CDR3 sequence (DNA): TGTGCCAGCAGCTTCGGCTCCGGCGGACAGTACTTC. Its protein is CASSFGSGGQYF.

This chain joins TRBV30 and TRBJ1-1; D gene ambiguous. This CDR3 spans 15 amino acids. Looked up from germline, CDR1 is GTSNPN and CDR2 is SVGIG (reference sequence). V lost 0 bases to trimming and J lost 0 bases, with 11 bases between them. The CDR3: CAWSVRRKVNTEAFF. The DNA for the CDR3 is TGTGCCTGGAGTGTACGAAGGAAGGTGAACACTGAAGCTTTCTTT.

This clone was detected a few times. The rearrangement links TRBV7-8 to TRBJ2-5; D not resolved. This CDR3 region has 12 residues. Trimming removed 3 bases from V and 2 bases from J, with 4 bases in between. The germline CDR1 and CDR2 sequences are SGHVS and FQNEAQ. The CDR3, as DNA: TGTGCCAGCAGCTTTTGGCAAGAGACCCAGTACTTC. The encoded protein is CASSFWQETQYF.

A single count supports this clone. The chain recombines TRBV5-5 with TRBJ2-7, with 8 bases aligning to TRBD1. With V trimmed by 3 bases and J by 1 base, 3 bases remained unmatched. From germline, CDR1 is SGHKS and CDR2 YYEKEE (reference sequence). This CDR3 has 14 amino acids. CDR3 DNA sequence: TGTGCCAGCAGCTCAGGGGGCGTTTCCTACGAGCAGTACTTC. It is translated as CASSSGGVSYEQYF.

The chain employs TRBV5-4 and TRBJ1-2; the D is unclear. CDR1 is SGHNT, CDR2 YYREEE, per germline (reference sequence). The CDR3 sequence is 15 residues long. V lost 0 bases and J 0 bases, leaving 9 bases between the germline ends. The CDR3 region is CASSLGWGANYGYTF. The CDR3 DNA is TGTGCCAGCAGCTTGGGGTGGGGAGCTAACTATGGCTACACCTTC.

The sample holds a few counts of this clone. The V gene is TRBV6-5, the J gene TRBJ1-2, with TRBD1 matching over 7 bases. The V gene end was trimmed by 0 bases and the J gene end by 5 bases; junction bases not matched to a gene: 3. CDR3 length: 14 residues. Germline V CDR1 and CDR2: MNHEY, SVGAGI. Here the CDR3 DNA reads TGTGCCAGCAGTTACTCCGACAGGGCTTATGGCTACACCTTC. Its translation: CASSYSDRAYGYTF.

The table lists this clone with a few counts. The CDR3 sequence is CASSGQGGFGELFF. The CDR3 coding sequence is TGTGCCAGCAGCGGGCAAGGAGGTTTCGGGGAGCTGTTTTTT. The chain employs TRBV2 and TRBJ2-2, with a tentative D call TRBD2 (5 bases). The CDR3 contains 14 residues. Deletions cut 6 bases from V and 7 bases from J, with 15 bases between. Looked up from germline, CDR1 is SNHLY and CDR2 is FYNNEI.

V gene TRBV27 combines with J gene TRBJ2-1; 8 bases match TRBD2. The germline V gene encodes CDR1 MNHEY and CDR2 SMNVEV (reference sequence). V lost 3 bases to trimming and J lost 0 bases; unmatched junction nucleotides: 1. The CDR3 is 15 residues long. The CDR3 protein is CASSFSGISYNEQFF. CDR3 coding DNA: TGTGCCAGCAGTTTTAGCGGGATCTCCTACAATGAGCAGTTCTTC.

The chain employs TRBV2 and TRBJ2-1, with TRBD2 as a possible D gene (5 bases). Trimming pared 6 bases from V and 0 bases from J, leaving 12 bases between. Germline CDR1 and CDR2: SNHLY and FYNNEI. This CDR3 has 15 amino acids. In nucleotides, the CDR3 is TGTGCCAGCAGGGGTTCACTAGGCTCCTACAATGAGCAGTTCTTC. As protein: CASRGSLGSYNEQFF.

The chain links TRBV19 to TRBJ1-3; 7 bases align to TRBD1. J gave up 2 bases and V 7 bases, and 8 bases lay outside the gene matches. The CDR3 runs 15 residues. Per germline, CDR1 LNHDA and CDR2 SQIVND (reference sequence). The CDR3 bases are TGTGCCAGTAATAGAGGGGGCGCGGCTGGAAACACCATATATTTT. Its translation: CASNRGGAAGNTIYF.

A few counts support this clone. V and J are TRBV5-1 and TRBJ1-2; D may be TRBD1 (6 bases). CDR1 and CDR2 (germline): SGHRS, YFSETQ. The CDR3 contains 15 residues. The germline V and J ends were trimmed by 0 bases and 4 bases, with 13 bases remaining between them. CDR3 DNA sequence: TGCGCCAGCAGCTTGGCCATAAACAGGGCCTATGGCTACACCTTC. Its translation is CASSLAINRAYGYTF.

The gene calls are TRBV5-4 and TRBJ2-6, with 8 bases fitting TRBD2. CDR1 and CDR2 (germline): SGHNT, YYREEE (reference sequence). After removal of 1 base from V and 0 bases from J, the junction contained 12 bases not matched to a gene. The CDR3 runs 20 residues. The CDR3 spells CASSLMFRTSFRSGANVLTF. The CDR3 region has the DNA TGTGCCAGCAGCTTGATGTTTAGGACTAGCTTTCGCTCTGGGGCCAACGTCCTGACTTTC.

This clone appeared a few times. The rearrangement uses TRBV6-5 and TRBJ2-5; unclear D gene. CDR1 and CDR2 from the germline V gene are MNHEY and SVGAGI. This CDR3 contains 15 residues. Trimming cost V 6 bases and J 7 bases, with 21 bases left between them. The chain's CDR3 is CASSSLDDPGGTQYF. The CDR3 DNA sequence: TGTGCCAGCAGCTCACTGGACGACCCTGGTGGGACCCAGTACTTC.

The chain has TRBV6-6 and TRBJ2-7, with D tentatively TRBD1 (6 bases). Per the germline V gene, CDR1 is MNHNY and CDR2 is SVGAGI (reference sequence). The CDR3 consists of 14 residues. V gave up 4 bases and J gave up 3 bases, with 13 bases separating them. The CDR3 sequence is CASSFGQYYYEQYF. Here the CDR3 DNA reads TGTGCCAGCAGTTTCGGACAGTACTACTACGAGCAGTACTTC.